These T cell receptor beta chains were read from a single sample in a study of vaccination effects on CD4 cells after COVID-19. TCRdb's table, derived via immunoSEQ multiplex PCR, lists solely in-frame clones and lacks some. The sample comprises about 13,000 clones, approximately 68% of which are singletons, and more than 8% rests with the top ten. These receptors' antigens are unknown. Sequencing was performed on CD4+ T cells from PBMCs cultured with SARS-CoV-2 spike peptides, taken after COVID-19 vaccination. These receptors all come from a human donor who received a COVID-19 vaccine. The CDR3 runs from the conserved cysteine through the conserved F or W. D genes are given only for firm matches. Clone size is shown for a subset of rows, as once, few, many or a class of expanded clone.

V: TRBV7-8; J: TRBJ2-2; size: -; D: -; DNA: TGTGCCAGCAGCTTAGTTTCCAGTAACACCGGGGAGCTGTTTTTT; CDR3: CASSLVSSNTGELFF
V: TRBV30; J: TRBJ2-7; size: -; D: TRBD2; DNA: TGTGCCTGGAGTGTACGCGGGAGTACGTACGAGCAGTACTTC; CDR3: CAWSVRGSTYEQYF
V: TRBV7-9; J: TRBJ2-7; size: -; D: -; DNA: TGTGCCAGCAGCTTAGGAAGTGGAAAGTACGAGCAGTACTTC; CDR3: CASSLGSGKYEQYF
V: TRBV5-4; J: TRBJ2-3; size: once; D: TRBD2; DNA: TGTGCCAGCAGCTACCGGACTAGCGGATATGGGGCAGATACGCAGTATTTT; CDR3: CASSYRTSGYGADTQYF
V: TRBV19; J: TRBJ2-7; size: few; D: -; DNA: TGTGCCAGTAGTTGGGCAGGGGGGGCCTACGAGCAGTACTTC; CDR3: CASSWAGGAYEQYF
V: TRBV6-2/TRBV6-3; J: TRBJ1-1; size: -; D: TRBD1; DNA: TGTGCCAGCAGTTACTCAATTACCGGGACAGCAGACACTGAAGCTTTCTTT; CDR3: CASSYSITGTADTEAFF
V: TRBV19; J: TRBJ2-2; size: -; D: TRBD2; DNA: TGTGCCAGTAGTTTAGCGGGAGGCCCGAACACCGGGGAGCTGTTTTTT; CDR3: CASSLAGGPNTGELFF
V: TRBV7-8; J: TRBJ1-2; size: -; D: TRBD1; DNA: TGTGCCAGCAGCGGGGACAGGGACTATGGCTACACCTTC; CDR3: CASSGDRDYGYTF
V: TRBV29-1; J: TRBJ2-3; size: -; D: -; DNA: TGCAGCGCCGGGGACAAGTTCACAGATACGCAGTATTTT; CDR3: CSAGDKFTDTQYF
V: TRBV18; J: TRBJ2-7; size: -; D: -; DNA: TGTGCCAGCTCACCGGACTACGAGCAGTACTTC; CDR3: CASSPDYEQYF
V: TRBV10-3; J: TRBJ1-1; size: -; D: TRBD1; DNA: TGTGCCATCAGAACAGACAGGGCGGCCACTGAAGCTTTCTTT; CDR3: CAIRTDRAATEAFF
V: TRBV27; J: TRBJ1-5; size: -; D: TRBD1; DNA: TGTGCCAGCAGTCCTGGGACAGCGAAAAATCAGCCCCAGCATTTT; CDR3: CASSPGTAKNQPQHF
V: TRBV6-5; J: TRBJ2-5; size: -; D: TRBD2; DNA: TGTGCCAGCGGAGGTAGCGGGGGACCGGGGACCCAGTACTTC; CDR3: CASGGSGGPGTQYF
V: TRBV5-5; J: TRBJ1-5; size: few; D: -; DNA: TGTGCCAGCAGCCCCTTCGAGGATCAGCCCCAGCATTTT; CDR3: CASSPFEDQPQHF
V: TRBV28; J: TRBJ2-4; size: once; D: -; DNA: TGTGCCAGCAGTTTATCCCCTCTCTACTCGCGCCGAGCCAAAAACATTCAGTACTTC; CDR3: CASSLSPLYSRRAKNIQYF
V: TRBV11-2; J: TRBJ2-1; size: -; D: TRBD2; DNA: TGTGCCAGCAGCTTCACTAGCGGGAGGGGCAATGAGCAGTTCTTC; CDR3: CASSFTSGRGNEQFF
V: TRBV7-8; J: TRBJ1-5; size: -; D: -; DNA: TGTGCCAGCAGCTTAAGGGGCGGTCATAGCAATCAGCCCCAGCATTTT; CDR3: CASSLRGGHSNQPQHF
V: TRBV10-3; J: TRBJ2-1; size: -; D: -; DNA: TGTGCCATCAGCGAGACCGGACAGCTTCAGTTCTTC; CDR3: CAISETGQLQFF
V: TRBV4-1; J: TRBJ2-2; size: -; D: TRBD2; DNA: TGCGCCAGCAGCCGGGGAGGACTAGCGGGGCTCCCCGGGGAGCTGTTTTTT; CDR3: CASSRGGLAGLPGELFF
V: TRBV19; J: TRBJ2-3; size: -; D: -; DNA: TGTGCCAGTAGGGCCGCGGGGAAAGATACGCAGTATTTT; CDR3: CASRAAGKDTQYF
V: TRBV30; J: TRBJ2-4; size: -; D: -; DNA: TGTGCCTGGAGTACAGATAACCTCATTCAGTACTTC; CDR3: CAWSTDNLIQYF
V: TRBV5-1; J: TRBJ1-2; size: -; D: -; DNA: TGCGCCAGCAGCTCGAACGCGAAAGGGTACACCTTC; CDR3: CASSSNAKGYTF
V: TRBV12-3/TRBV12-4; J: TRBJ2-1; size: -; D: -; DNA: TGTGCCAGCAGTTTTCCCGGGGATGAGCAGTTCTTC; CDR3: CASSFPGDEQFF
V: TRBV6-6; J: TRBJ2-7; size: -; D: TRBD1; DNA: TGTGCCAGCAGACCCAGACAGGGCCTCGAGCAGTACTTC; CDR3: CASRPRQGLEQYF
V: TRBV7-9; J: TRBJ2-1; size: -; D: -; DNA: TGTGCCAGCAGCATCTCCGGGACGGAAAACAATGAGCAGTTCTTC; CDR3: CASSISGTENNEQFF
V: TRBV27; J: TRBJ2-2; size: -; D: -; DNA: TGTGCCAGCAGTTTAGAGTACAACACCGGGGAGCTGTTTTTT; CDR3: CASSLEYNTGELFF
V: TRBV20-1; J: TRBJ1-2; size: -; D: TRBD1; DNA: TGCAGTGCTAGTCTACGCGGGACAGGAGTGAACTATGGCTACACCTTC; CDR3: CSASLRGTGVNYGYTF
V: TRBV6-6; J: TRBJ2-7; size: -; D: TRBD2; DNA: TGTGCCAGCAGTTACTCGAAGACTAGCTTCTACGAGCAGTACTTC; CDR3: CASSYSKTSFYEQYF
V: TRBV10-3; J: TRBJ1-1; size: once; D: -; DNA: TGTGCCATCACCGAAGGGGTTCGGAACACTGAAGCTTTCTTT; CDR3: CAITEGVRNTEAFF
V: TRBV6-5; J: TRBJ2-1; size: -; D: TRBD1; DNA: TGTGCCAGCAGACCGAGGGGGCTAGGGGACAATGAGCAGTTCTTC; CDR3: CASRPRGLGDNEQFF
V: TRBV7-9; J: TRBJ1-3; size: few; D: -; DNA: TGTGCCAGCAGAATACGGGGGGCTGGAAACACCATATATTTT; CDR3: CASRIRGAGNTIYF
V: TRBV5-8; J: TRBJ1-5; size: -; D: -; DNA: TGTGCCAGCAGCGTCAGCCGGGTGAATCAGCCCCAGCATTTT; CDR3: CASSVSRVNQPQHF
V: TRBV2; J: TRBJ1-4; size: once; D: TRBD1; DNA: TGTGCCAGCAGCAGGACAGGGTTCGGAAAACTGTTTTTT; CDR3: CASSRTGFGKLFF
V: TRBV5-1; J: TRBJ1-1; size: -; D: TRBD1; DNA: TGCGCCAGCAGCTTGAGGACAGGGGGCTTTAACACTGAAGCTTTCTTT; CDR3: CASSLRTGGFNTEAFF
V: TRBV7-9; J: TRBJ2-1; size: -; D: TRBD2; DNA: TGTGCCAGCAGTTTCATCGGACTAGCGGGGGGGTACAATGAGCAGTTCTTC; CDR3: CASSFIGLAGGYNEQFF
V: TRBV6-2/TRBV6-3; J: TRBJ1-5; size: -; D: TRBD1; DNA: TGTGCCAGCAGCGAAATGCCGACAGGGGGCGAACGTCGGCCCCAGCATTTT; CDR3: CASSEMPTGGERRPQHF
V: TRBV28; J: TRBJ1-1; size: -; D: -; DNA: TGTGCCAGTCACCGGGACGTCTTTGAAGCTTTCTTT; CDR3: CASHRDVFEAFF
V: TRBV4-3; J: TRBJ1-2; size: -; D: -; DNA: TGCGCCAGCAGCCAAGATCTAGAGGGCCATTGGGTCTATGGCTACACCTTC; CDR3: CASSQDLEGHWVYGYTF
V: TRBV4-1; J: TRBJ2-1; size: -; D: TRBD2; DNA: TGCGCCAGCAGACCATATAGCGGGAGAATCAACAATGAGCAGTTCTTC; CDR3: CASRPYSGRINNEQFF
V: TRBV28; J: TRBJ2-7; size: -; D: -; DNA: TGTGCCAGCCTAAGGACGGGCGACGAGCAGTACTTC; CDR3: CASLRTGDEQYF
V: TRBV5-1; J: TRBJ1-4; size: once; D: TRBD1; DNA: TGCGCCAGCAGCTCGGGACAGGGGTATGAAAAACTGTTTTTT; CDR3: CASSSGQGYEKLFF
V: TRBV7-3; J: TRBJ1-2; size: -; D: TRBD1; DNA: TGTGCCAGCAGCTGGCACAGGGGGCTTTTCATTTATGGCTACACCTTC; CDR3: CASSWHRGLFIYGYTF
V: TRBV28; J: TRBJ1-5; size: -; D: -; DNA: TGTGCCAGCAGACCCCGAAGGGGGTTCGGCAATCAGCCCCAGCATTTT; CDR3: CASRPRRGFGNQPQHF
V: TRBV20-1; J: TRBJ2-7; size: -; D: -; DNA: TGCAGTGCTAGTCAGCTAGCGACTCCTTACGAGCAGTACTTC; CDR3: CSASQLATPYEQYF
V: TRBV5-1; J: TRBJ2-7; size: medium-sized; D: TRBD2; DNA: TGCGCCAGCAGCTTGGCTAGTAGCGGGAGCCGGTACTTC; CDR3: CASSLASSGSRYF
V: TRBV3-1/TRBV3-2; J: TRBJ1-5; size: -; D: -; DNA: TGTGCCAGCAGCCCGCGCGGGGGTCAGCCCCAGCATTTT; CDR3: CASSPRGGQPQHF
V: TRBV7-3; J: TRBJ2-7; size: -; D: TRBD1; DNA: TGTGCCAGCAGCTTAGGACAGGAGAGCCGGGAGCAGTACTTC; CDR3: CASSLGQESREQYF
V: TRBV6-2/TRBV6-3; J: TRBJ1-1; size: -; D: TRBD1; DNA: TGTGCCAGCAGCCACGGACAGGCCACTGAAGCTTTCTTT; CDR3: CASSHGQATEAFF
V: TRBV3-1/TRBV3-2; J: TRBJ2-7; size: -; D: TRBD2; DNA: TGTGCCAGCAGCCAAGGGGGGGGGATCGCCGAGCAGTACTTC; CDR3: CASSQGGGIAEQYF
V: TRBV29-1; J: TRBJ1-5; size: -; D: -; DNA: TGCAGCGTTGCGGGGGCGAATCAGCCCCAGCATTTT; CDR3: CSVAGANQPQHF
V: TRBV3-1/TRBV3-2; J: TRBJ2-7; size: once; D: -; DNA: TGTGCCAGCAGCCAAGGATCCGGCGCCTACGAGCAGTACTTC; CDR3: CASSQGSGAYEQYF
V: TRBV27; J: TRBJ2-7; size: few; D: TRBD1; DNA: TGTGCCAGCTCCGGGACAGGGACCCACGAGCAGTACTTC; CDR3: CASSGTGTHEQYF
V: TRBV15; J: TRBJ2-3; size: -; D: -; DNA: TGTGCCACCAGCGAAACCAGGGGGGCAGATACGCAGTATTTT; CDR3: CATSETRGADTQYF
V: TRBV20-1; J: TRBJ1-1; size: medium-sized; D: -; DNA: TGCAGTGCTAGGAGGGGTCCTGAAGCTTTCTTT; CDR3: CSARRGPEAFF